The present T cell receptor (beta chain) was sequenced within a study of monozygotic twins with inflammatory bowel disease. Whole-study findings and limits: Versus healthy twins, IBD patients showed fewer clonotypes shared with others, especially with disease activity.

Every TCR library drew on approximately 3,700 ng of total RNA. TCRdb re-called the 5' RACE reads; one entry per CDR3 protein, DNA not given. Here the sample table reports about 150,000 distinct CDR3 sequences. CDR3 length equals 14 residues. Germline V gene data show CDR1 as DFQATT and CDR2 as SNEGSKA (reference sequence). Comments on this clonotype: Its specificity is unknown.

The rearrangement joins TRBV20-1 to TRBJ2-5; the TCRdb call, TRBD2, lacks DNA for checking. This clonotype was obtained from a human donor with ulcerative colitis or Crohn's disease, or a healthy co-twin of an affected twin (not recorded which). The sequencing input was blood. This CDR3 is CSARVPGGLETQYF.